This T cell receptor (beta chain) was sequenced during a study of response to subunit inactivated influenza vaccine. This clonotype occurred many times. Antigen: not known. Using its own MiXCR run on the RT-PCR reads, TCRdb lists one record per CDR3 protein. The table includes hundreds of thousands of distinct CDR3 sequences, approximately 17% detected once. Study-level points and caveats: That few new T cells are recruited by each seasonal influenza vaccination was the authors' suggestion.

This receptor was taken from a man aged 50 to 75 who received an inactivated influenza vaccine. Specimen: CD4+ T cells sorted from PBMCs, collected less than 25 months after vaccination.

CDR3 nucleotide sequence: TGTGCCAGCAGCGGGCGGACAGGGGGCGATCAGCCCCAGCATTTT. Protein: CASSGRTGGDQPQHF. The chain joins TRBV5-5 to TRBJ1-5; the match to TRBD1 covers 11 bases. The CDR3 covers 15 residues. CDR1 SGHKS and CDR2 YYEKEE come from the germline V gene (reference sequence). V lost 4 bases, J lost 5 bases, and 5 bases stayed unmatched. Together with reference TRBV5-5 and TRBJ1-5, the CDR3 gives the full variable domain: DAGVTQSPTHLIKTRGQQVTLRCSPISGHKSVSWYQQVLGQGPQFIFQYYEKEERGRGNFPDRFSARQFPNYSSELNVNALLLGDSALYLCASSGRTGGDQPQHFGDGTRLSIL.